Following are 21 T cell receptor beta chains from one sample sequenced in a study of blood T cell repertoires in COVID-19. Libraries were prepared by immunoSEQ multiplex PCR; TCRdb keeps only in-frame clonotypes and omits some of them. The table has roughly 200,000 clones, roughly 82% seen once. Sequenced: PBMCs or T cells enriched from blood (not recorded which). The receptor source for this set is a man aged 35-49 years with acute COVID-19.

The chain links TRBV27 to TRBJ2-2; 10 nucleotides match TRBD1. This CDR3 region has 16 residues. Germline V CDR1 and CDR2: MNHEY, SMNVEV (reference sequence). With 8 bases clipped from V and 7 bases from J, the junction kept 13 bases outside the gene matches. Written as DNA, the CDR3 is TGTGCCAGCGGACTCCTAGGGACAGGGGCAGTCGGGGAGCTGTTTTTT. This gives the protein CASGLLGTGAVGELFF.

This chain connects TRBV7-9 to TRBJ2-7, with D possibly TRBD1 on 5 matching bases. Deletions cut 1 base from V and 5 bases from J, with 9 bases between. Germline CDR1 is SEHNR and CDR2 is FQNEAQ (reference sequence). There are 13 residues in the CDR3. The CDR3 DNA follows: TGTGCCAGCAGCTTAGTAGGGGCCAACGAGCAGTACTTC. Its protein is CASSLVGANEQYF.

The gene calls are TRBV20-1 and TRBJ1-5, with a tentative D call TRBD1 (5 bases). This CDR3 comprises 13 residues. CDR1 is DFQATT, CDR2 SNEGSKA, per germline (reference sequence). The germline V and J ends were trimmed by 3 bases and 6 bases, with 12 bases remaining between them. CDR3 DNA sequence: TGCAGTGCTAGTCGGGGGGTAGGTCAGCCCCAGCATTTT. Its protein is CSASRGVGQPQHF.

The chain carries TRBV6-2 or TRBV6-3 and TRBJ2-7; a weak D match, TRBD1 (6 bases). Looked up from germline, CDR1 is MNHEY and CDR2 is SVGEGT. CDR3 size: 13 residues. V was shortened by 5 bases and J by 0 bases, with 8 bases between the two germline ends. The CDR3 loop is CASSDRNSYEQYF. For the CDR3, the DNA is TGTGCCAGCAGTGACAGGAACTCCTACGAGCAGTACTTC.

Here the CDR3 DNA reads TGTGCCACCAGCAGGGGAGAACAGGGACGTCGGGAAAAACTGTTTTTT. Its translation: CATSRGEQGRREKLFF. This chain links TRBV15 with TRBJ1-4, with D perhaps matching TRBD1 (6 bases). V shed 3 bases and J shed 8 bases, with 19 bases lying between them. The CDR3 has 16 amino acids. Germline V gene lookup returns CDR1 LNHNV and CDR2 YYDKDF (reference sequence). The full variable domain, its missing parts supplied by reference TRBV15 and TRBJ1-4, is DAMVIQNPRYQVTQFGKPVTLSCSQTLNHNVMYWYQQKSSQAPKLLFHYYDKDFNNEADTPDNFQSRRPNTSFCFLDIRSPGLGDTAMYLCATSRGEQGRREKLFFGSGTQLSVL.

DNA for the CDR3: TGTGCCAGCAGGGGCGGACAGCCATTTGGCTACACCTTC. Translation gives CASRGGQPFGYTF. The gene calls are TRBV27 and TRBJ1-2; possibly TRBD1 for D (6 bases). Germline CDR1 reads MNHEY; CDR2 reads SMNVEV (reference sequence). The CDR3 runs to 13 residues. V lost 6 bases and J lost 7, with 15 bases in between.

The chain joins TRBV5-1 to TRBJ2-1; 10 bases match TRBD2. CDR1 is SGHRS, CDR2 YFSETQ, per germline. The CDR3 spans 16 residues. V shed 0 bases and J 1 base; nucleotides not matched to a gene: 1. In nucleotides, the CDR3 is TGCGCCAGCAGCTTGGGGACTAGCGGATCCTACAATGAGCAGTTCTTC. This encodes CASSLGTSGSYNEQFF.

The chain is built from TRBV2 and TRBJ2-1; 10 positions agree with TRBD2. This CDR3 region has 16 residues. CDR1 and CDR2 (germline): SNHLY, FYNNEI. Germline trimming cut 8 bases from V and 5 bases from J; bases unmatched to any gene: 12. CDR3 sequence (DNA): TGTGCCAGCGGAGGGCTAGCGGGAGCCGGTGACAATGAGCAGTTCTTC. Translating gives CASGGLAGAGDNEQFF.

This chain links TRBV5-4 with TRBJ2-3; 9 nucleotides line up with TRBD2. Germline V gene sequence: CDR1 SGHNT, CDR2 YYREEE (reference sequence). CDR3 size: 16 residues. Trimming cost V 1 base and J 2 bases; bases outside gene matches: 5. Here the CDR3 DNA reads TGTGCCAGCAGCTTGCTTCTAGCGGGGAACACAGATACGCAGTATTTT. Residues: CASSLLLAGNTDTQYF.

The V call is TRBV12-3 or TRBV12-4, the J call TRBJ1-1; D call uncertain. The CDR3 is 12 amino acids. V lost 8 bases to trimming and J lost 5 bases, with 12 bases between them. CDR3 region: CASAIGRTEAFF. CDR3 coding DNA: TGTGCCAGCGCCATAGGGAGGACTGAAGCTTTCTTT.

The gene calls are TRBV7-2 and TRBJ2-7, with D possibly TRBD2 on 6 matching bases. The CDR3 consists of 13 residues. The germline CDR1 and CDR2 sequences are SGHTA and FQGNSA. V dropped 1 base and J dropped 4 bases, with 8 bases sitting between them. The CDR3 coding sequence is TGTGCCAGCAGCTTAGGGAGGGTGTACGAGCAGTACTTC. Amino acid sequence: CASSLGRVYEQYF.

The rearrangement joins TRBV19 to TRBJ2-1; 7 nucleotides agree with TRBD2. J lost 6 bases, V lost 1 base, and 12 bases had no gene match. The CDR3 spans 17 residues. Looked up from germline, CDR1 is LNHDA and CDR2 is SQIVND (reference sequence). CDR3 in amino acids: CASSIGSWGGKFNEQFF. CDR3 bases: TGTGCCAGTAGTATAGGGTCCTGGGGGGGGAAATTCAATGAGCAGTTCTTC.

The chain couples TRBV5-8 to TRBJ2-7, with D perhaps TRBD1 (5 bases). Germline CDR1 is SGHTS and CDR2 is YDEGEE. V dropped 4 bases and J dropped 3 bases, with 17 bases sitting between them. This CDR3 has 15 amino acids. CDR3 amino acids: CASSPPDSYFYEQYF. CDR3 sequence (DNA): TGTGCCAGCAGCCCACCTGACAGCTATTTCTACGAGCAGTACTTC.

V gene TRBV7-3 combines with J gene TRBJ2-1, with TRBD2 matching over 9 bases. V shed 4 bases and J 7 bases; nucleotides not matched to a gene: 11. The CDR3 extends over 16 amino acids. Germline V gene data show CDR1 as SGHTA and CDR2 as FQGTGA. The DNA of the CDR3 is TGTGCCAGCAGCTCCCGGGGCGGGAGGGCCAAGAATGAGCAGTTCTTC. This translates into CASSSRGGRAKNEQFF.

This clone was found once. The genes are TRBV28 and TRBJ1-5; D gene uncertain. There are 13 residues in the CDR3. CDR1 is MDHEN and CDR2 is SYDVKM in the germline V gene. V was clipped by 8 bases and J by 0 bases, with 8 bases between them. DNA for the CDR3: TGTGCCAGCTCAAGCTATAGCAATCAGCCCCAGCATTTT. It is translated as CASSSYSNQPQHF. Drawing the rest from reference TRBV28 and TRBJ1-5, the complete variable domain is DVKVTQSSRYLVKRTGEKVFLECVQDMDHENMFWYRQDPGLGLRLIYFSYDVKMKEKGDIPEGYSVSREKKERFSLILESASTNQTSMYLCASSSYSNQPQHFGDGTRLSIL.

V gene TRBV28 combines with J gene TRBJ2-3, with D possibly TRBD2 on 6 matching bases. The CDR3 spans 15 residues. Germline CDR1 MDHEN, CDR2 SYDVKM. Deletions cut 6 bases from V and 6 bases from J, with 19 bases between. Written as DNA, the CDR3 is TGTGCCAGCAGCCTGGGGGGAACCCACTTGGATACGCAGTATTTT. It codes for CASSLGGTHLDTQYF.

The rearrangement uses TRBV7-2 and TRBJ2-1; TRBD1 matches 7 bases. This CDR3 region has 15 residues. The germline V gene encodes CDR1 SGHTA and CDR2 FQGNSA. Trimming removed 5 bases from V and 13 bases from J; junction bases left unmatched: 17. CDR3 nucleotide sequence: TGTGCCAGCAGCCGGGGTTTAGGGGGCCTCGGGATCCAGTTCTTC. Translating gives CASSRGLGGLGIQFF.

The chain combines TRBV10-3 with TRBJ1-1, with a tentative D call TRBD1 (6 bases). Germline V gives CDR1 ENHRY, CDR2 SYGVKD. The CDR3 length is 14 residues. The V and J ends lost 8 bases and 1 base respectively, with 14 bases between them. CDR3 region: CAIRGDTQNTEAFF. CDR3 sequence (DNA): TGTGCCATCCGGGGGGACACGCAGAACACTGAAGCTTTCTTT.

Details on this clone: This sample includes further DNA sequences coding for the same CDR3. The J gene is TRBJ1-5, the V gene TRBV5-1, with TRBD1 identical over 10 bases. The CDR3 runs 14 residues. V shed 4 bases, J shed 5 bases, and the junction held 3 bases outside the gene matches. The germline gives CDR1 SGHRS, CDR2 YFSETQ. DNA of the CDR3: TGCGCCAGCAGCCCCGGACAGGGGGATCAGCCCCAGCATTTT. Residues: CASSPGQGDQPQHF.

V gene TRBV7-9 combines with J gene TRBJ2-1, with TRBD2 matching over 10 bases. The CDR3 sequence is 16 residues long. Per germline, CDR1 SEHNR and CDR2 FQNEAQ (reference sequence). The ends lost 4 bases at V and 0 bases at J; junction bases unmatched: 3. The CDR3 DNA reads as TGTGCCAGCAGCTCCCCTAGCGGGAGCTCCTACAATGAGCAGTTCTTC. It translates to CASSSPSGSSYNEQFF.

The rearrangement links TRBV11-3 to TRBJ1-5, with 8 bases matching TRBD1. The CDR3 totals 15 residues. V was pared by 5 bases and J by 7 bases, with 10 bases of the junction left unmatched. CDR1 and CDR2 from the germline V gene are SGHNT and YENEEA. In DNA, the CDR3 is TGTGCCAGCAGCCCCCTGGTGACAGGGGACCAGCCCCAGCATTTT. Translation gives CASSPLVTGDQPQHF.